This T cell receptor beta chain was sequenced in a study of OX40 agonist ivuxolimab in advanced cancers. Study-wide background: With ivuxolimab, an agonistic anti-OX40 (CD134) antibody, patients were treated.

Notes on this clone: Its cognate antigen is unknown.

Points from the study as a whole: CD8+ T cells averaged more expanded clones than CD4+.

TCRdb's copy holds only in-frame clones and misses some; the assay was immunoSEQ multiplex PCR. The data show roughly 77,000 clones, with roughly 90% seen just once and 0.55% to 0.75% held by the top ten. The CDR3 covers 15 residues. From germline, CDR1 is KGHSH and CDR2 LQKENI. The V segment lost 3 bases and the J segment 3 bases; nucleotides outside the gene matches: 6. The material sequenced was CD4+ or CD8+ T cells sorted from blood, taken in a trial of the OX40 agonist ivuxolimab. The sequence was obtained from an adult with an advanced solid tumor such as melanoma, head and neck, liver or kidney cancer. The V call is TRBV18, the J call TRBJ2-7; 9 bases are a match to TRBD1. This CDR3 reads CASSPGQGGVYEQYF. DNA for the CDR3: TGTGCCAGCTCACCGGGACAGGGTGGCGTCTACGAGCAGTACTTC.